This T cell receptor (beta chain) originates from a study of blood T cell repertoires in COVID-19. On the study more broadly: Researchers got acute and convalescent COVID-19 samples from the United States, Italy and Spain. From T cells, B-cell-depleted T cells, or PBMCs came the material, which was cDNA or gDNA.

Profiled with immunoSEQ multiplex PCR; TCRdb holds only in-frame clones, not every one. Of about 410,000 clones listed, about nine tenths were seen once; the top ten hold roughly 1.6%. Seattle patients were enrolled during active infection and followed longitudinally. Trimming took 3 bases from V and 7 from J; bases not matched to a gene: 8. This CDR3 comprises 14 residues. Looked up from germline, CDR1 is LNHDA and CDR2 is SQIVND (reference sequence). The sequenced sample was peripheral blood. The receptor was derived from a middle-aged woman with COVID-19, enrolled during active disease. The J gene is TRBJ1-1, the V gene TRBV19; 7 positions match TRBD1. The CDR3 here is CASSMDWPGGEAFF. CDR3 DNA: TGTGCCAGTAGTATGGATTGGCCAGGGGGTGAAGCTTTCTTT. The variable domain in full, with the rest retrieved from reference TRBV19 and TRBJ1-1, is DGGITQSPKYLFRKEGQNVTLSCEQNLNHDAMYWYRQDPGQGLRLIYYSQIVNDFQKGDIAEGYSVSREKKESFPLTVTSAQKNPTAFYLCASSMDWPGGEAFFGQGTRLTVV.